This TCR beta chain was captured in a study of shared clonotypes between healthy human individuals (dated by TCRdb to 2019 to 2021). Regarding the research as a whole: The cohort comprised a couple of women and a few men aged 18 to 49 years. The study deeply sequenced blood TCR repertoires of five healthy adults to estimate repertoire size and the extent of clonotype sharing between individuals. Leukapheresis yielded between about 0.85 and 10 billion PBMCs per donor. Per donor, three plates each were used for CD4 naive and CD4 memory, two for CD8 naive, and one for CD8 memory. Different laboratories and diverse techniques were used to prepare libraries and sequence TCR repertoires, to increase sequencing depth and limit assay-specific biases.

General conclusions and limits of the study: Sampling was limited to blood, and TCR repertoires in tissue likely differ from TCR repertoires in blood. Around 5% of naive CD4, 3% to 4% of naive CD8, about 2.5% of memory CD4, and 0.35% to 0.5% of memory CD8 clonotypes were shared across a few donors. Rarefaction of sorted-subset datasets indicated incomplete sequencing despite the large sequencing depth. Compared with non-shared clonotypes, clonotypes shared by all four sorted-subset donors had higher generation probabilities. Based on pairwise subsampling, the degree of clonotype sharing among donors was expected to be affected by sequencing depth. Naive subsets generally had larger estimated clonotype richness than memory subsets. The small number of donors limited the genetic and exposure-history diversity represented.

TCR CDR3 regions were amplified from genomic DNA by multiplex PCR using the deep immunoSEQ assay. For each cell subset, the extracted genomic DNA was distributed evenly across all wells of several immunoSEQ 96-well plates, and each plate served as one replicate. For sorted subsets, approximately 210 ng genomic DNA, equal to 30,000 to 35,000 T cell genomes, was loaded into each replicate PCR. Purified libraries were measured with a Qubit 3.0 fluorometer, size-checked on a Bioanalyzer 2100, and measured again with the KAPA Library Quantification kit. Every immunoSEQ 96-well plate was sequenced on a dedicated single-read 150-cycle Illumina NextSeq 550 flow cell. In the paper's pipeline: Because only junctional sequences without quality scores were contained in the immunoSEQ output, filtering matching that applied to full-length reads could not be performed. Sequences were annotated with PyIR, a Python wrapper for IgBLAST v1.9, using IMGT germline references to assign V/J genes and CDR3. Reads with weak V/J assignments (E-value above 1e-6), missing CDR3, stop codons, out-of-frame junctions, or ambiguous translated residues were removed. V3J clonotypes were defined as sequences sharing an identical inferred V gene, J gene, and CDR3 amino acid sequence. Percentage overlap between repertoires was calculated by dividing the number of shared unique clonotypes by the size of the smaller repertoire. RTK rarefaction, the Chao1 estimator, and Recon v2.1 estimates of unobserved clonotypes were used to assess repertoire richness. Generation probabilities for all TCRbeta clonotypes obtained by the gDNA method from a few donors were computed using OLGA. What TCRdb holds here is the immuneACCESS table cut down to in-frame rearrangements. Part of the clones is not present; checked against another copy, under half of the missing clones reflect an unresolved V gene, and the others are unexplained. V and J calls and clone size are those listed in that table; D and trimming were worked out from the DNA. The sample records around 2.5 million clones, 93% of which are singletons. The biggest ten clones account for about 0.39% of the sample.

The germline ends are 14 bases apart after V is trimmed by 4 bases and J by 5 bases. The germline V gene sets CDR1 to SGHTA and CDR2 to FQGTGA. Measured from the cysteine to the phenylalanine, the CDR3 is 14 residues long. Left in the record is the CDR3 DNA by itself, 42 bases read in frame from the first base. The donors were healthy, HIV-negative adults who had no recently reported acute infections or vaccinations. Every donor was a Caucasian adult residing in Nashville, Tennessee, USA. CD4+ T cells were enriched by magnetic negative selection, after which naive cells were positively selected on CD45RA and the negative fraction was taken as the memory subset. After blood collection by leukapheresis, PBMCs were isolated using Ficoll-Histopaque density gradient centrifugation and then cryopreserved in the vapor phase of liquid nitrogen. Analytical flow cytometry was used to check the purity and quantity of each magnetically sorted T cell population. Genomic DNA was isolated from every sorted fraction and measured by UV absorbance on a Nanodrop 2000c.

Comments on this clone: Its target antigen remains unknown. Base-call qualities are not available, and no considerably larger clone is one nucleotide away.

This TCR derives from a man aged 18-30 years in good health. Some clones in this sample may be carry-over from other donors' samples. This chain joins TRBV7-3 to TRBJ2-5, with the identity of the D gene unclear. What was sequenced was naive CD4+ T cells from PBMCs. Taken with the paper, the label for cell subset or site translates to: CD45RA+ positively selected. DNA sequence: TGTGCCAGCAGCTCTCCCAGGATAGGGGAGACCCAGTACTTC. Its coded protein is CASSSPRIGETQYF. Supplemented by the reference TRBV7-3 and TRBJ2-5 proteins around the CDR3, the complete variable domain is GAGVSQTPSNKVTEKGKYVELRCDPISGHTALYWYRQSLGQGPEFLIYFQGTGAADDSGLPNDRFFAVRPEGSVSTLKIQRTERGDSAVYLCASSSPRIGETQYFGPGTRLLVL.